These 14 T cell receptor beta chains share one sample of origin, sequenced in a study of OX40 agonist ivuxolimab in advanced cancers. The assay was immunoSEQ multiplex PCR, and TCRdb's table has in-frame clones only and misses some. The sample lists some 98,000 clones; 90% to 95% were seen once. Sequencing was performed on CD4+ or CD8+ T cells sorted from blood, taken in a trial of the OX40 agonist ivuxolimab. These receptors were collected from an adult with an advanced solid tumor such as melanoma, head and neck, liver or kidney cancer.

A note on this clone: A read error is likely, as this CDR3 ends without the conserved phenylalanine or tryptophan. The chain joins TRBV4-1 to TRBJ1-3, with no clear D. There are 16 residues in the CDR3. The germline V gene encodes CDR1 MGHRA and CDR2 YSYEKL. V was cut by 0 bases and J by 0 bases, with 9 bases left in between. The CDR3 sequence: CASSQDVVISGNTIYL. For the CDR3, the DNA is TGCGCCAGCAGCCAAGATGTGGTAATCTCTGGAAACACCATATATCTT.

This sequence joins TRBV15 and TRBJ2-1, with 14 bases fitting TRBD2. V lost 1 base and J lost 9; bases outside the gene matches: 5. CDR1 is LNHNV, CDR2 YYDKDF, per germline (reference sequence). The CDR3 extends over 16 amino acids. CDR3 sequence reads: CATSRGLAGGPGEQFF. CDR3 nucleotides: TGTGCCACCAGCAGAGGACTAGCGGGAGGGCCGGGTGAGCAGTTCTTC.

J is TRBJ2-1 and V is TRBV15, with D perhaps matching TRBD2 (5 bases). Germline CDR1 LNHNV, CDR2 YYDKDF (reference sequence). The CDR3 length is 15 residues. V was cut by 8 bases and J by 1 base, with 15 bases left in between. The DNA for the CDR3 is TGTGCCACCTGCGACATCACTAGATCCTACAATGAGCAGTTCTTC. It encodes CATCDITRSYNEQFF.

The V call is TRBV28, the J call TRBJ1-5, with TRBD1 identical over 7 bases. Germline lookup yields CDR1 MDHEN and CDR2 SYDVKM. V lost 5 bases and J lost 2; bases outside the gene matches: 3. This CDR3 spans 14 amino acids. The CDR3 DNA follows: TGTGCCAGCAGTGTTGGACAGGGCAATCAGCCCCAGCATTTT. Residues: CASSVGQGNQPQHF.

The CDR3, as DNA: TGTGCCAGTACACAGACGAACACCGGGGAGCTGTTTTTT. Translating it yields CASTQTNTGELFF. The genes are TRBV28 and TRBJ2-2; D unclear. With 9 bases removed from V and 0 bases from J, the gap between germline ends came to 8 bases. Germline CDR1 reads MDHEN; CDR2 reads SYDVKM. The CDR3 sequence is 13 residues long.

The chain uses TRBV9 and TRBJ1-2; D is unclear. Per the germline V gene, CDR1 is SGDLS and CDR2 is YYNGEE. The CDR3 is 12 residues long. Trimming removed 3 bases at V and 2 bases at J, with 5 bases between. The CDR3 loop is CASSASNYGYTF. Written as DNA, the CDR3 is TGTGCCAGCAGCGCGAGCAACTATGGCTACACCTTC.

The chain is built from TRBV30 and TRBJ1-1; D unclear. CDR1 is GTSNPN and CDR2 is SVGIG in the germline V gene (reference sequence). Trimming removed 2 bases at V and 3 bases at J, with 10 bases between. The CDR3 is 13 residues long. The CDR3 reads CAWSISSDTEAFF. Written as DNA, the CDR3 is TGTGCCTGGAGTATTTCGTCGGACACTGAAGCTTTCTTT.

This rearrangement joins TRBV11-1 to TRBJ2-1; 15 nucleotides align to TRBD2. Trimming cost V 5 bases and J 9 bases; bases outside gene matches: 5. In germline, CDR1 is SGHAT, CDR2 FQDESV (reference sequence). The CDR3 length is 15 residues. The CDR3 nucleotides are TGTGCCAGCAGCCCGCGGACTAGCGGGAGGGTTGAGCAGTTCTTC. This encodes CASSPRTSGRVEQFF.

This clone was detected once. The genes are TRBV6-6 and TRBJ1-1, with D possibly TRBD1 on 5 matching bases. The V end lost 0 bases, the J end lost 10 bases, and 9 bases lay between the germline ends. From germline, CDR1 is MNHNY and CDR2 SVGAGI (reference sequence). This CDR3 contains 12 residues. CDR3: CASSYSRAPAFF. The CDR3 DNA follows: TGTGCCAGCAGTTACTCCAGGGCTCCAGCTTTCTTT.

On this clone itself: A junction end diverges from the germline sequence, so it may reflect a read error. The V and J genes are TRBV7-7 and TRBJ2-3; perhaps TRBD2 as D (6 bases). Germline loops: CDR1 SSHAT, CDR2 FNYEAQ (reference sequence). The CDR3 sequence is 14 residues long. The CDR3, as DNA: TGTGCTAGCAGCTTAGGGACTAGCACAGATACGCAGTATTTT. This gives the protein CASSLGTSTDTQYF.

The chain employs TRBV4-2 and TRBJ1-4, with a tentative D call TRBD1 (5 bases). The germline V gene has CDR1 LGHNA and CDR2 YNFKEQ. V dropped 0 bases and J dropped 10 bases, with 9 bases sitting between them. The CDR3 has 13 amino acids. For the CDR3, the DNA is TGTGCCAGCAGCCAAGATTGGGGGGGAAAACTGTTTTTT. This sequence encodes CASSQDWGGKLFF.

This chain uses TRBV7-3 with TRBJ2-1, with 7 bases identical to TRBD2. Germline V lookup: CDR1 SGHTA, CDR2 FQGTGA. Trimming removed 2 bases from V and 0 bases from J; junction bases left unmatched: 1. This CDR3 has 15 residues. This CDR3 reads CASSLGGGSYNEQFF. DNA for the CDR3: TGTGCCAGCAGCTTAGGCGGGGGCTCCTACAATGAGCAGTTCTTC.

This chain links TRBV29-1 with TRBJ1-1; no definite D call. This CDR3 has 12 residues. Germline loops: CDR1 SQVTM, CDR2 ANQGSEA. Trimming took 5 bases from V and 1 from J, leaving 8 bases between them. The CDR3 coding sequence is TGCAGCGTTAGCAGGACGAACACTGAAGCTTTCTTT. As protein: CSVSRTNTEAFF.

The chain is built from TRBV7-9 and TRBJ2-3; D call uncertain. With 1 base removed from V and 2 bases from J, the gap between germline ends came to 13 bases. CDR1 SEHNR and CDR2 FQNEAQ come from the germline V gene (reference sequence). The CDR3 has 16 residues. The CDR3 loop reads CASSLEIGGITDTQYF. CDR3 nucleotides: TGTGCCAGCAGCTTAGAAATTGGCGGTATCACAGATACGCAGTATTTT.